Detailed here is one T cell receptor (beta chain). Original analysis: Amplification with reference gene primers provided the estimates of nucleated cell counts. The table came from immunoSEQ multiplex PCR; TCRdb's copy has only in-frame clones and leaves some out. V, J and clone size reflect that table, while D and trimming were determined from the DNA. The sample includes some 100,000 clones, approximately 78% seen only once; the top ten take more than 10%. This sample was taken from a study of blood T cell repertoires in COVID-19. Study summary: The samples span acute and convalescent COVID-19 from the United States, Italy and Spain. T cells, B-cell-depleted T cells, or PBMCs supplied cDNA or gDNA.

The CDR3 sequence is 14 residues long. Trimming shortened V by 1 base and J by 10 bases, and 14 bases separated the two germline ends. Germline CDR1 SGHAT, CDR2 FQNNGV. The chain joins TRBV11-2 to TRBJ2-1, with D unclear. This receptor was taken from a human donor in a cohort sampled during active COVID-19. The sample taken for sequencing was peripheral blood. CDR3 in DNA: TGTGCCAGCAGCTTAGTTCAGGCTGGCAGGGAGCAGTTCTTC. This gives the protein CASSLVQAGREQFF.